One sample yielded the 11 T cell receptor beta chains listed below, sequenced in a study of T cells in women clearing cervical HPV infection. Generated by immunoSEQ multiplex PCR, the TCRdb table keeps only in-frame clones and is missing some. The sample spans around 28,000 clones; the ten largest clones claim 4.2%. Sequencing used blood buffy coat. These receptors originate from a woman aged 18 to 75 with a cervical HPV16 infection that either progressed to CIN3+ or cleared (not recorded which).

On this clone itself: The CDR3 is cut off 3 residues early in the read; its end comes from the germline J gene. The chain employs TRBV29-1 and TRBJ2-1; 12 nucleotides align to TRBD2. The V and J ends lost 0 bases and 7 bases, in that order; junction bases with no gene match: 7. Germline V gene lookup returns CDR1 SQVTM and CDR2 ANQGSEA. This CDR3 is 16 amino acids long. The part of the CDR3 DNA that was read is TGCAGCGTTGAAGATCCTAGCGGGAGGGCGAGTAATGAG. Amino acid sequence: CSVEDPSGRASNE. The entire CDR3 protein is CSVEDPSGRASNEQFF.

On this clone: The read terminates 3 residues before the CDR3 end, so the remaining end is supplied by the germline J gene. V gene TRBV9 combines with J gene TRBJ2-1; no firm D call. The CDR3 spans 13 residues. Trimming cost V 0 bases and J 5 bases, with 6 bases left between them. CDR1 is SGDLS and CDR2 is YYNGEE in the germline V gene. The CDR3 is CASSVVADNEQFF. The part of the CDR3 DNA that was read is TGTGCCAGCAGCGTAGTGGCTGACAATGAG.

As to this clone: The read is 3 residues too short to cover the CDR3 end, so that end is filled in from the germline J gene. This sequence joins TRBV27 and TRBJ2-2; 12 positions match TRBD2. This CDR3 contains 16 residues. CDR1 is MNHEY and CDR2 is SMNVEV in the germline V gene (reference sequence). With V trimmed by 6 bases and J by 5 bases, 7 bases remained unmatched. Partial CDR3 DNA: TGTGCCAGCAGCCAGACTAGCGGGAGATGGACCGGGGAG. It is translated as CASSQTSGRWTGE. The CDR3 in full is CASSQTSGRWTGELFF.

Notes on this clone: The read ends 3 residues shy of where the CDR3 ends; the end is completed using the germline J gene. V and J are TRBV6-2 or TRBV6-3 and TRBJ2-5; TRBD1 matches at 10 bases. CDR1 is MNHEY, CDR2 SVGEGT, per germline. V shed 4 bases and J 3 bases; nucleotides not matched to a gene: 2. The CDR3 runs to 14 residues. CDR3 protein: CASSSGQGEETQYF. The covered CDR3 bases are TGTGCCAGCAGTTCCGGACAGGGGGAAGAGACC.

To note about this clone: The DNA ends 3 residues before the CDR3 does, and the rest of the CDR3 is filled in from the germline J gene. J is TRBJ2-3 and V is TRBV28; weak D call: TRBD2 (5 bases). The V gene lost 5 bases and the J gene lost 1 base, with 10 bases spanning the gap. This CDR3 is built from 14 residues. The germline gives CDR1 MDHEN, CDR2 SYDVKM. The sequenced CDR3 bases are TGTGCCAGCAGTCCGCGGGTCCGCACAGATACG. Encoded protein: CASSPRVRTDT. The whole CDR3 protein reads CASSPRVRTDTQYF.

On this clone: The read ends 3 residues early relative to the CDR3; the germline J gene fills the gap. The rearrangement links TRBV6-2 or TRBV6-3 to TRBJ2-2; 9 bases are shared with TRBD2. The CDR3 runs to 15 residues. The germline CDR1 and CDR2 sequences are MNHEY and SVGEGT. With V trimmed by 2 bases and J by 9 bases, 7 bases remained unmatched. CDR3 sequence: CASSYGLAGLRELFF. Partial CDR3 DNA: TGTGCCAGCAGTTACGGGCTAGCGGGATTGAGGGAG.

Details on this clone: From the germline J gene comes the end of the CDR3, since the read stops 3 residues before it. The chain links TRBV20-1 to TRBJ2-3; 12 bases match TRBD2. Germline loops: CDR1 DFQATT, CDR2 SNEGSKA (reference sequence). This CDR3 spans 17 amino acids. The J segment lost 6 bases and the V segment lost 6 bases, leaving 16 bases of the junction unmatched. The CDR3 here is CSATLAGGPHILDTQYF. The CDR3 DNA, read in part, is TGCAGTGCGACGCTAGCGGGGGGGCCTCATATCTTGGATACG.

With respect to this clone: The CDR3 end is not reached by the read, which stops 3 residues before it; the germline J gene fills it in. The chain has TRBV6-2 or TRBV6-3 and TRBJ2-2, with TRBD1 matching 7 bases. CDR3 size: 16 residues. Germline V lookup: CDR1 MNHEY, CDR2 SVGEGT. J gave up 3 bases and V 11 bases, and 15 bases lay outside the gene matches. CDR3 residues: CAGQPGAGGHTGELFF. The part of the CDR3 DNA that was read is TGTGCCGGCCAACCTGGGGCAGGGGGTCACACCGGGGAG.

Regarding this clone: From the germline J gene comes the end of the CDR3, since the read stops 3 residues before it. The chain links TRBV2 to TRBJ2-2, with D maybe TRBD1 (6 bases). The germline V and J ends were trimmed by 4 bases and 6 bases, with 15 bases remaining between them. CDR3 length: 15 amino acids. CDR1 is SNHLY and CDR2 is FYNNEI in the germline V gene. The CDR3 DNA, read in part, is TGTGCCAGCAGTGGGGGGCAGATCGCCCCCGGGGAG. Its protein product is CASSGGQIAPGE. The entire CDR3 protein is CASSGGQIAPGELFF.

In regard to this clone: The read stops 3 residues short of the end of the CDR3; the missing end is completed from the germline J gene. V and J are TRBV5-1 and TRBJ2-3, with D perhaps TRBD2 (6 bases). The V gene's germline CDR1 is SGHRS and CDR2 YFSETQ. CDR3 length: 15 amino acids. Trimming removed 2 bases from V and 0 bases from J, with 10 bases in between. The CDR3 loop is CASSFTGTSTDTQYF. The CDR3 DNA, read in part, is TGCGCCAGCAGCTTCACCGGGACTAGCACAGATACG.

On this clone: The read gets to within 3 residues of the CDR3 end, and the germline J gene fills in the rest. The chain carries TRBV2 and TRBJ1-4; 7 bases align to TRBD1. Losses at the gene ends were 4 bases for V and 1 base for J; bases not matched to a gene: 0. The CDR3 totals 14 residues. Germline V lookup: CDR1 SNHLY, CDR2 FYNNEI. The CDR3 DNA, read in part, is TGTGCCAGCAGTGGACAGGGAACTAATGAAAAA. Its protein product is CASSGQGTNEK. In full, the CDR3 reads CASSGQGTNEKLFF.